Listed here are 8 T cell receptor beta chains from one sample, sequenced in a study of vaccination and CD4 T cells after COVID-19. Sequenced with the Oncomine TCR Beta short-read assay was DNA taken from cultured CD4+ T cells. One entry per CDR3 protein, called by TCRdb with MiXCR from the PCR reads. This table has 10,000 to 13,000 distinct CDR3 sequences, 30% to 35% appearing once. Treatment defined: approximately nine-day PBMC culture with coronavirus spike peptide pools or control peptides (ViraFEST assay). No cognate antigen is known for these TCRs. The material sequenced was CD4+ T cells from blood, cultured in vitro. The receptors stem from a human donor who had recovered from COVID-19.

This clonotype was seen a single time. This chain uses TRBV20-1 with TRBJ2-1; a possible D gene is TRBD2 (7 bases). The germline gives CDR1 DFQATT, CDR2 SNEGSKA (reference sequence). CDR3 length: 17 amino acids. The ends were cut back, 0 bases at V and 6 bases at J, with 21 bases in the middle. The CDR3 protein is CSARDQAGHIGRNEQFF. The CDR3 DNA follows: TGCAGTGCTAGAGATCAAGCGGGACACATAGGCCGCAATGAGCAGTTCTTC.

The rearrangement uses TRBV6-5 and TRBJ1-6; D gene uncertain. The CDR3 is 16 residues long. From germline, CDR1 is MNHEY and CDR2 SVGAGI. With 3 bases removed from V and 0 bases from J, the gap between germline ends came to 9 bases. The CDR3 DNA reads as TGTGCCAGCAGTTATGAGAAGTACTCCTATAATTCACCCCTCCACTTT. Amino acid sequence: CASSYEKYSYNSPLHF.

The CDR3 region is CASRPGQGDEQYF. For the CDR3, the DNA is TGTGCCAGCAGGCCGGGACAGGGTGACGAGCAGTACTTC. The chain is built from TRBV11-2 and TRBJ2-7; 9 bases map to TRBD1. Unmatched junction bases numbered 5, after V lost 6 bases and J lost 5 bases. The CDR3 consists of 13 residues. CDR1 SGHAT and CDR2 FQNNGV come from the germline V gene.

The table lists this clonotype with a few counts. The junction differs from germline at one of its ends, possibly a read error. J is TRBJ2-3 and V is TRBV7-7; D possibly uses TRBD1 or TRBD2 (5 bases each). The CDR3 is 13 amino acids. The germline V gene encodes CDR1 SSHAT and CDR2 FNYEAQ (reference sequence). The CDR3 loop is CASSQGAKMTQYF. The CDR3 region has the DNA TGTGCTAGCAGCCAGGGAGCTAAAATGACGCAGTATTTT.

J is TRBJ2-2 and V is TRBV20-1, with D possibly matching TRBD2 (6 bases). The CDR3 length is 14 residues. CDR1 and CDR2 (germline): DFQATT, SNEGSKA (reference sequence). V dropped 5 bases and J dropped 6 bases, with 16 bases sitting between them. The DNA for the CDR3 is TGCAGTGCTCAAAGCGGGTTTGCGGCCGGGGAGCTGTTTTTT. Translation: CSAQSGFAAGELFF.

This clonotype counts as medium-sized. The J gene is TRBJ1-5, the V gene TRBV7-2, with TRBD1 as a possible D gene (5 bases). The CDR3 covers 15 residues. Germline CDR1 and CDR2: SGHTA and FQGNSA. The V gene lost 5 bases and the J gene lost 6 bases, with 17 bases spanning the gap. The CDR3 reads CASSPSGGIGQPQHF. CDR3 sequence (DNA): TGTGCCAGCAGCCCGAGTGGGGGGATAGGTCAGCCCCAGCATTTT.

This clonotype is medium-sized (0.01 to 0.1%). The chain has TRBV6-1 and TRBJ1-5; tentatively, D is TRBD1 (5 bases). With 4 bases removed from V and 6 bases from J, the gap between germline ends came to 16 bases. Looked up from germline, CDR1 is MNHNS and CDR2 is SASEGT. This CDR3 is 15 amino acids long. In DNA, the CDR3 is TGTGCCAGCAGTGGCGATGGGGGTGTTGGTCAGCCCCAGCATTTT. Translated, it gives CASSGDGGVGQPQHF.

The DNA of the CDR3 is TGTGCCAGCAGGCTAACTAGGGATAATTCACCCCTCCACTTT. Amino acid sequence: CASRLTRDNSPLHF. The rearrangement links TRBV2 to TRBJ1-6; D unresolved. Trimming stripped 6 bases from V and 5 bases from J, with 11 bases between. The CDR3 is 14 amino acids. CDR1 is SNHLY and CDR2 is FYNNEI in the germline V gene.